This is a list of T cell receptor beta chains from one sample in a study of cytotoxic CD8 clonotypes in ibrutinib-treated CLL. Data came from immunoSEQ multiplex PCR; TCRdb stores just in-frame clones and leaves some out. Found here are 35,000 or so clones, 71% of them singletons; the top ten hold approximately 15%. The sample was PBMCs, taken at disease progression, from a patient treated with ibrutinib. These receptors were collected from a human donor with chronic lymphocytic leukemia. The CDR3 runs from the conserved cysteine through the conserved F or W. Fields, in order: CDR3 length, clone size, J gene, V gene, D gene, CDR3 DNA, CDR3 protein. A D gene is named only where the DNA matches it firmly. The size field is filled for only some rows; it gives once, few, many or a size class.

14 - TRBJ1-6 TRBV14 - TGTGCCAGCAGCCAGAGGCAGCCCAATTCACCCCTCCACTTT CASSQRQPNSPLHF
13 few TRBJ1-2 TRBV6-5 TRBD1 TGTGCCAGCAGACCCCGGGACAGGGTGGGCTACACCTTC CASRPRDRVGYTF
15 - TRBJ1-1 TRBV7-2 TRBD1 TGTGCCAGCAGCCTCGGGACAGGGAGCGACACTGAAGCTTTCTTT CASSLGTGSDTEAFF
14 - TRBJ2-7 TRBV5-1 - TGCGCCAGCAGCTTTGGCAGTAGCTCCTACGAGCAGTACTTC CASSFGSSSYEQYF
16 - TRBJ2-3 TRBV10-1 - TGCGCCAGCAGTGACGATGGACGGACTCTCCCAGATACGCAGTATTTT CASSDDGRTLPDTQYF
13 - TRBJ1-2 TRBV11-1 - TGTGCCAGCAGCCCCGACCTCAACTATGGCTACACCTTC CASSPDLNYGYTF
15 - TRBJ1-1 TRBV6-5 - TGTGCCAGCACCCCCTCGGGTATAGTGGCCACTGAAGCTTTCTTT CASTPSGIVATEAFF
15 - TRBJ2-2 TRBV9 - TGTGCCAGCAGCGTAGCTGGGCGGAACACCGGGGAGCTGTTTTTT CASSVAGRNTGELFF
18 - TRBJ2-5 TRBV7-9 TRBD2 TGTGCCAGCAGCTTCGGACTAGCGGGGGGGACGTACCAAGAGACCCAGTACTTC CASSFGLAGGTYQETQYF
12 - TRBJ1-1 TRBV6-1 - TGTGCCAGCATGCGGGGGAACACTGAAGCTTTCTTT CASMRGNTEAFF
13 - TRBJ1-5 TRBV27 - TGTGCCAGCAGTCTGTCGTATTGGGAGCCCCAGCATTTT CASSLSYWEPQHF
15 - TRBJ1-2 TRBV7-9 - TGTGCCAGCAGCTTAGCGTCTGGGAACTACTATGGCTACACCTTC CASSLASGNYYGYTF
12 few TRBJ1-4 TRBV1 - TGCACCAGCAGCCAAGATCTCGGGAAACTGTTTTTT CTSSQDLGKLFF
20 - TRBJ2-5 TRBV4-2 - TGTGCCAGCAGCCAAGGGGTTTTGCGGGTAGGGGCGGGGACCCAAGAGACCCAGTACTTC CASSQGVLRVGAGTQETQYF
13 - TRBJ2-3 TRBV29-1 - TGCAGCGTCGGACTGCTAGGAGGCGATACGCAGTATTTT CSVGLLGGDTQYF
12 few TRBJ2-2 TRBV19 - TGTGCCAGTCGAGGGGACACCGGGGAGCTGTTTTTT CASRGDTGELFF
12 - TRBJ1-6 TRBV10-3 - TGTGCCATCAGTGATAGAGGTTCACCCCTCCACTTT CAISDRGSPLHF
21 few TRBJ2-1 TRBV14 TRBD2 TGTGCCAGCAGCCCCAAGATACGCGGGACTAGCGGGGGTTTCTCCTACAATGAGCAGTTCTTC CASSPKIRGTSGGFSYNEQFF
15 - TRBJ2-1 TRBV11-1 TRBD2 TGTGCCAGCAGCTTAGCCGGGGGGGCCTACAATGAGCAGTTCTTC CASSLAGGAYNEQFF
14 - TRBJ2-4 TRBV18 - TGTGCCAGCTCACCTCAGGGTTCTAAAGACATTCAGTACTTC CASSPQGSKDIQYF
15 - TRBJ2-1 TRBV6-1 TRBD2 TGTGCCAGCAGGTCCGGGACTAGCGGATACAATGAGCAGTTCTTC CASRSGTSGYNEQFF
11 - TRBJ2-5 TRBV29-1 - TGCAGCGTTGGATCGGGCGAGACCCAGTACTTC CSVGSGETQYF
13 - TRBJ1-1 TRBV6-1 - TGTGCCAGCACCACGGGGGCAGGGACTGAAGCTTTCTTT CASTTGAGTEAFF
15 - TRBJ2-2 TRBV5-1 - TGCGCCAGCAGCACCCGGACGGCGAACACCGGGGAGCTGTTTTTT CASSTRTANTGELFF
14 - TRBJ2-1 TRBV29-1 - TGCAGCGTTGATAGGACGGGGGCCCACAATGAGCAGTTCTTC CSVDRTGAHNEQFF
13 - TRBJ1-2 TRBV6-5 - TGTGCCAGCAGTTACTCCGGGGAGCTTGGCTACACCTTC CASSYSGELGYTF
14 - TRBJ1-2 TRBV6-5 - TGTGCCAGCAGTTACGCACCAAAGACGGATGGCTACACCTTC CASSYAPKTDGYTF